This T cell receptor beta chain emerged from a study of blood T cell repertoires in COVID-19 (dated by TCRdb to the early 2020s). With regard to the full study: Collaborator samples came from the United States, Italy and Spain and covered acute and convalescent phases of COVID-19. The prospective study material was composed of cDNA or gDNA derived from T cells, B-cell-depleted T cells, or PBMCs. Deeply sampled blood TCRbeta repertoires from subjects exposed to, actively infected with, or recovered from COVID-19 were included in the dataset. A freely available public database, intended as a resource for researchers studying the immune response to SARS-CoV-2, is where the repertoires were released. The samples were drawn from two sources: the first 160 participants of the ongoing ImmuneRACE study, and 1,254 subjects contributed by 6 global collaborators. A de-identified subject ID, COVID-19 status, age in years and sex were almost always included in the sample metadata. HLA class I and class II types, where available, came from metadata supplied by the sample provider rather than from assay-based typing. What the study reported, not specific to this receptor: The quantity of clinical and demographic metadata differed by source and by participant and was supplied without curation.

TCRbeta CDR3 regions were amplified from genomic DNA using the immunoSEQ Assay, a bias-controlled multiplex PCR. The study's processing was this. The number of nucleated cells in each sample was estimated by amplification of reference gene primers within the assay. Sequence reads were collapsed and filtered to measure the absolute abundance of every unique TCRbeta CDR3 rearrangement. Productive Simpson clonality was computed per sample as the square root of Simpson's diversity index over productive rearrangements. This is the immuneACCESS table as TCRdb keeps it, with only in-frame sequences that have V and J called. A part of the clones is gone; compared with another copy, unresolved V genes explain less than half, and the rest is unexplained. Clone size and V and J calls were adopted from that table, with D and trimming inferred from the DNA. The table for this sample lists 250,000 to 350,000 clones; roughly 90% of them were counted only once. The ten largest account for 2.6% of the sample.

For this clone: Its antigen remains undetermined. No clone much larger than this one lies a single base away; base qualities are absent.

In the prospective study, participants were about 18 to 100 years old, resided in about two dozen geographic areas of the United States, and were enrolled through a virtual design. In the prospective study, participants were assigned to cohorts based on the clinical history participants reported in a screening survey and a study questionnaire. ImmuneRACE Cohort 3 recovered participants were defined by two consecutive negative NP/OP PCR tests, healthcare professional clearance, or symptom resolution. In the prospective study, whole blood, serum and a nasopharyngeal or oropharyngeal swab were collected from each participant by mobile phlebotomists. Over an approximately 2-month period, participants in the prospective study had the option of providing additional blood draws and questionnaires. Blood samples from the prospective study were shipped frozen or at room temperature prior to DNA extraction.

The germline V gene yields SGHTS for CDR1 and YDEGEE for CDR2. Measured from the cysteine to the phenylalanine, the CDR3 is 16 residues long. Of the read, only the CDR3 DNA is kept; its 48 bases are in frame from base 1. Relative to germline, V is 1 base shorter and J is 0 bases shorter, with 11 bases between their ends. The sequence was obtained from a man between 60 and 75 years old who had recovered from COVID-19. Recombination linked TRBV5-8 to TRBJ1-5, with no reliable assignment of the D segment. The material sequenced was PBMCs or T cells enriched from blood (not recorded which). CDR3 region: CASSLFAGISNQPQHF. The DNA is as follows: TGTGCCAGCAGCTTGTTCGCGGGGATTAGCAATCAGCCCCAGCATTTT.